The 17 T cell receptor beta chains presented below share a single source sample, sequenced in a study of PD-1 blockade in classical Hodgkin lymphoma. Exposure to brentuximab vedotin varied, and each patient had relapsed following autologous stem cell transplantation. Here immunoSEQ multiplex PCR was the method, and the copy in TCRdb shows in-frame clones only, minus some. The top ten hold roughly a tenth of the sample, which has roughly 140,000 clones, 78% seen once. The sample consisted of peripheral blood mononuclear cells (PBMCs), taken before the second cycle of nivolumab. The receptors shown here come from a human donor with classical Hodgkin lymphoma.

The count of this clone is one. The chain carries TRBV30 and TRBJ2-7; D perhaps matches TRBD1 (6 bases). CDR1 is GTSNPN, CDR2 SVGIG, per germline (reference sequence). The ends were cut back, 3 bases at V and 4 bases at J, with 13 bases in the middle. CDR3 length: 13 residues. The CDR3 here is CAWRTGPPYEQYF. The CDR3 DNA sequence: TGTGCCTGGAGAACAGGGCCCCCTTACGAGCAGTACTTC.

The rearrangement uses TRBV5-8 and TRBJ2-7; 13 positions match TRBD2. Germline V gene data show CDR1 as SGHTS and CDR2 as YDEGEE. V shed 4 bases, J shed 0 bases, and the junction held 10 bases outside the gene matches. CDR3 length: 18 amino acids. CDR3 in DNA: TGTGCCAGCAGCCAAGGGGGACTAGCGGGGCCTAGCTCCTACGAGCAGTACTTC. It is translated as CASSQGGLAGPSSYEQYF.

This clone was picked up one time. V usage is TRBV7-9 and J usage is TRBJ2-1, with D perhaps matching TRBD2 (6 bases). The CDR3 is 11 amino acids. Trimming removed 5 bases at V and 13 bases at J, with 12 bases between. Germline loops: CDR1 SEHNR, CDR2 FQNEAQ (reference sequence). The CDR3 DNA sequence: TGTGCCAGCAGCCAGTGGGAGGAACAGTTCTTC. It translates to CASSQWEEQFF.

This clone appeared once. The chain couples TRBV7-2 to TRBJ2-7; D is possibly TRBD1 or TRBD2 (5 bases each). V lost 5 bases, J lost 4 bases, and 15 bases lay in between. The CDR3 has 14 residues. CDR1 and CDR2 (germline): SGHTA, FQGNSA. The CDR3 sequence: CASSIPGRLYEQYF. Here the CDR3 DNA reads TGTGCCAGCAGCATCCCGGGACGGCTGTACGAGCAGTACTTC.

The chain employs TRBV29-1 and TRBJ2-2, with no clear D. Trimming shortened V by 4 bases and J by 6 bases, and 9 bases separated the two germline ends. CDR1 and CDR2 (germline): SQVTM, ANQGSEA. The CDR3 length is 12 residues. The CDR3, as DNA: TGCAGCGTTGTTGGACCGGCCGGGGAGCTGTTTTTT. Protein product: CSVVGPAGELFF.

J is TRBJ1-1 and V is TRBV6-6; TRBD1 matches 10 bases. J was trimmed by 8 bases and V by 1 base; bases with no gene match: 7. Germline V lookup: CDR1 MNHNY, CDR2 SVGAGI (reference sequence). The CDR3 sequence is 15 residues long. Here the CDR3 DNA reads TGTGCCAGCAGTTACTTGCCGGGACAGGGGTTAGAAGCTTTCTTT. Translation gives CASSYLPGQGLEAFF.

V and J are TRBV7-9 and TRBJ1-2; D remains ambiguous. CDR1 and CDR2 (germline): SEHNR, FQNEAQ (reference sequence). The CDR3 runs 14 residues. Trimming pared 4 bases from V and 3 bases from J, leaving 12 bases between. CDR3 bases: TGTGCCAGCAGCTACCGACAATCCGACTATGGCTACACCTTC. Protein sequence: CASSYRQSDYGYTF.

The V and J genes are TRBV7-2 and TRBJ1-5, with D possibly TRBD1 on 5 matching bases. The CDR3 has 13 amino acids. The ends were cut back, 3 bases at V and 5 bases at J, with 8 bases in the middle. CDR1 is SGHTA and CDR2 is FQGNSA in the germline V gene. The CDR3 loop reads CASSFQGDQPQHF. CDR3 coding DNA: TGTGCCAGCAGCTTCCAAGGGGATCAGCCCCAGCATTTT.

A word on this clone: Compared with germline, one end of the junction differs, possibly owing to a read error. The V gene is TRBV10-3, the J gene TRBJ2-1, with 9 bases fitting TRBD1. This CDR3 comprises 11 residues. Germline loops: CDR1 ENHRY, CDR2 SYGVKD. CDR3 in DNA: TGTGCCATCAGTGAGGGGGACAGGGTTATCTTC. Translating it yields CAISEGDRVIF.

The V call is TRBV28, the J call TRBJ1-5, with D unclear. The V gene lost 10 bases and the J gene lost 4 bases, with 14 bases spanning the gap. Germline-derived CDR1 and CDR2 are MDHEN and SYDVKM. The CDR3 has 13 residues. CDR3 loop: CATTKGPNQPQHF. CDR3 nucleotides: TGTGCCACCACCAAGGGTCCAAATCAGCCCCAGCATTTT.

Here the CDR3 reads CASSPSLGSAYNEQFF. As DNA, the CDR3 is TGTGCCAGCAGCCCTTCATTGGGGAGCGCCTACAATGAGCAGTTCTTC. The genes are TRBV4-2 and TRBJ2-1; D perhaps matches TRBD2 (5 bases). The CDR3 is 16 amino acids. Trimming removed 4 bases from V and 2 bases from J, with 15 bases in between. Germline V gene sequence: CDR1 LGHNA, CDR2 YNFKEQ.

The chain is built from TRBV27 and TRBJ2-7, with D perhaps matching TRBD1 (6 bases). V was cut by 8 bases and J by 7 bases, with 18 bases left in between. Germline loops: CDR1 MNHEY, CDR2 SMNVEV (reference sequence). CDR3 size: 13 residues. The CDR3, as DNA: TGTGCCAGCTGTCCCAGGGGAAGGGGGGAGCAGTACTTC. It yields the protein CASCPRGRGEQYF.

J is TRBJ2-7 and V is TRBV5-1; D gene uncertain. Germline CDR1 and CDR2: SGHRS and YFSETQ. CDR3 length equals 12 residues. V lost 1 base and J lost 9, with 11 bases in between. The CDR3: CASSLPGKGQYF. The CDR3 DNA reads as TGCGCCAGCAGCTTGCCTGGGAAAGGGCAGTACTTC.

J is TRBJ2-2 and V is TRBV5-1; D is ambiguous. The CDR3 covers 14 residues. Germline-derived CDR1 and CDR2 are SGHRS and YFSETQ. The ends were cut back, 1 base at V and 2 bases at J, with 6 bases in the middle. CDR3 in amino acids: CASSLYVNTGELFF. The CDR3 DNA reads TGCGCCAGCAGCTTGTACGTCAACACCGGGGAGCTGTTTTTT.

The chain is built from TRBV5-6 and TRBJ2-3; TRBD1 aligns across 7 bases. V shed 4 bases and J 2 bases; nucleotides not matched to a gene: 10. Germline values: CDR1 SGHDT, CDR2 YYEEEE. The CDR3 spans 16 residues. The CDR3 spells CASSLTGATFTDTQYF. For the CDR3, the DNA is TGTGCCAGCAGCCTCACAGGGGCTACTTTCACAGATACGCAGTATTTT. Filled out from reference TRBV5-6 and TRBJ2-3, the complete variable domain reads DAGVTQSPTHLIKTRGQQVTLRCSPKSGHDTVSWYQQALGQGPQFIFQYYEEEERQRGNFPDRFSGHQFPNYSSELNVNALLLGDSALYLCASSLTGATFTDTQYFGPGTRLTVL.

This clone was picked up a small number of times. CDR3 nucleotide sequence: TGCGCCAGCAGCTTAGGGACGACCCTCCATGGCTACACCTTC. It encodes CASSLGTTLHGYTF. This chain links TRBV5-1 with TRBJ1-2; possible D gene TRBD1, 5 bases. V lost 2 bases, J lost 6 bases, and 14 bases lay in between. The CDR3 totals 14 residues. Per germline, CDR1 SGHRS and CDR2 YFSETQ. The whole variable domain, remainder taken from reference TRBV5-1 and TRBJ1-2, is KAGVTQTPRYLIKTRGQQVTLSCSPISGHRSVSWYQQTPGQGLQFLFEYFSETQRNKGNFPGRFSGRQFSNSRSEMNVSTLELGDSALYLCASSLGTTLHGYTFGSGTRLTVV.

The chain uses TRBV9 and TRBJ1-3, with D hard to call. The CDR3 is made up of 13 amino acids. CDR1 is SGDLS, CDR2 YYNGEE, per germline. V was pared by 0 bases and J by 2 bases, with 3 bases between. DNA of the CDR3: TGTGCCAGCAGCGTAGTGGCTGGAAACACCATATATTTT. Its translation is CASSVVAGNTIYF.